The 16 T cell receptor beta chains below were found in one sample sequenced in a study of Graves' ophthalmopathy and Graves' hyperthyroidism. Amplification targeted the TCR beta CDR3 regions, with RNA transcripts as the source material. An opening RT-PCR round employed HTBI primers and preceded a second-round multiplex PCR. TCRdb itself ran the multiplex PCR reads through MiXCR, one entry per CDR3 protein. The repertoire holds under 200,000 distinct CDR3 sequences, with approximately 38% as singletons. Sequenced sample: peripheral blood. The receptors shown here come from a woman in her thirties or forties with Graves' ophthalmopathy.

The chain carries TRBV12-3 or TRBV12-4 and TRBJ2-7; TRBD1 aligns across 7 bases. V was pared by 7 bases and J by 6 bases, with 6 bases of the junction left unmatched. The CDR3 extends over 12 amino acids. In DNA, the CDR3 is TGTGCCAGCAAAACAGGGGCCCCCGAGCAGTACTTC. This gives the protein CASKTGAPEQYF.

The rearrangement uses TRBV30 and TRBJ1-5; D gene uncertain. Looked up from germline, CDR1 is GTSNPN and CDR2 is SVGIG (reference sequence). The V end was cut by 3 bases, the J end by 1 base, with 10 bases between. The CDR3 is 14 residues long. DNA of the CDR3: TGTGCCTGGAGGAGCCAGGCGAGCAATCAGCCCCAGCATTTT. Translated: CAWRSQASNQPQHF. Based on the CDR3 plus reference TRBV30 and TRBJ1-5, the full variable domain is SQTIHQWPATLVQPVGSPLSLECTVEGTSNPNLYWYRQAAGRGLQLLFYSVGIGQISSEVPQNLSASRPQDRQFILSSKKLLLSDSGFYLCAWRSQASNQPQHFGDGTRLSIL.

This clonotype was picked up many times. The V call is TRBV15, the J call TRBJ2-2; no clear D. Per the germline V gene, CDR1 is LNHNV and CDR2 is YYDKDF (reference sequence). Trimming took off 4 bases at V and 0 bases at J, with 12 bases between the two ends. The length of the CDR3 is 16 residues. The CDR3 coding sequence is TGTGCCACCAGCAAGGGCAGAACGTCGAACACCGGGGAGCTGTTTTTT. Translating it yields CATSKGRTSNTGELFF.

Many counts were recorded for this clonotype. CDR3: CASSLNVRGIDGYTF. The CDR3 DNA reads TGTGCCAGCAGCTTAAACGTTCGTGGGATCGATGGCTACACCTTC. J is TRBJ1-2 and V is TRBV7-2; D is uncertain. Trimming cost V 2 bases and J 6 bases, with 16 bases left between them. From germline, CDR1 is SGHTA and CDR2 FQGNSA. This CDR3 comprises 15 residues.

This clonotype was found a few times. The V call is TRBV7-9, the J call TRBJ2-7; D is possibly TRBD1 (5 bases). V was pared by 3 bases and J by 6 bases, with 9 bases between. CDR1 and CDR2 (germline): SEHNR, FQNEAQ (reference sequence). The CDR3 consists of 12 residues. The CDR3 region has the DNA TGTGCCAGCAGCTTTACAGGATCCGAGCAGTACTTC. This codes for CASSFTGSEQYF.

The chain has TRBV6-5 and TRBJ2-7; D possibly corresponds to TRBD2 (7 bases). Germline CDR1 MNHEY, CDR2 SVGAGI. CDR3 length: 16 residues. V was clipped by 4 bases and J by 4 bases, with 20 bases between them. CDR3 sequence reads: CASSLVRGAPGYEQYF. Written as DNA, the CDR3 is TGTGCCAGCAGTTTGGTTCGGGGGGCCCCGGGTTACGAGCAGTACTTC.

The chain couples TRBV12-3 or TRBV12-4 to TRBJ1-6, with 7 nucleotides matching TRBD1. Trimming at V came to 5 bases and at J to 4 bases, leaving 5 bases not matched to a gene. This CDR3 has 15 amino acids. The CDR3 sequence is CASSPGDSYNSPLHF. The CDR3, as DNA: TGTGCCAGCAGTCCCGGGGACAGTTATAATTCACCCCTCCACTTT.

The chain employs TRBV28 and TRBJ2-7; TRBD1 agrees at 8 bases. The junction had 4 bases not matched to a gene; V was cut back by 6 bases and J by 3 bases. There are 13 residues in the CDR3. The V gene's germline CDR1 is MDHEN and CDR2 SYDVKM. The CDR3 loop is CASSGQGIYEQYF. The CDR3 DNA reads TGTGCCAGCAGCGGACAGGGCATCTACGAGCAGTACTTC.

This clonotype came up many times. The genes are TRBV29-1 and TRBJ1-2; D is undetermined. The germline CDR1 and CDR2 sequences are SQVTM and ANQGSEA. The length of the CDR3 is 11 residues. The V end was cut by 6 bases, the J end by 7 bases, with 12 bases between. Written as DNA, the CDR3 is TGCAGCGTCCTTGGATCTCGTGGCTACACCTTC. Translating gives CSVLGSRGYTF.

The chain recombines TRBV28 with TRBJ1-2; D might be TRBD1 (5 bases). CDR3 length: 13 residues. Germline V lookup: CDR1 MDHEN, CDR2 SYDVKM. Trimming removed 4 bases at V and 8 bases at J, with 14 bases between. The CDR3 nucleotides read TGTGCCAGCAGTTCCGGACAAGCTCACGGCTACACCTTC. Translation gives CASSSGQAHGYTF.

In its sample, this clonotype was seen many times. The chain employs TRBV6-2 or TRBV6-3 and TRBJ1-1, with a tentative D call TRBD1 (5 bases). Germline CDR1 is MNHEY and CDR2 is SVGEGT. V lost 7 bases and J lost 1, with 19 bases in between. This CDR3 region has 16 residues. CDR3 coding DNA: TGTGCCAGCATACCCCAACCCGGGACGGGGAACACTGAAGCTTTCTTT. As protein: CASIPQPGTGNTEAFF.

This clonotype was seen repeatedly, ten times or more. The chain recombines TRBV19 with TRBJ1-1; D is unclear. CDR1 and CDR2 (germline): LNHDA, SQIVND (reference sequence). The ends were cut back, 9 bases at V and 2 bases at J, with 13 bases in the middle. The CDR3 totals 13 residues. CDR3 sequence reads: CASPNQYNTEAFF. The CDR3 DNA reads TGTGCCAGCCCCAACCAGTACAACACTGAAGCTTTCTTT.

This clonotype came up many times. CDR3 DNA sequence: TGTGCCAGCAGTTACTCAACTAGTTTTGAGACCCAGTACTTC. Translation: CASSYSTSFETQYF. The genes are TRBV6-5 and TRBJ2-5; weak D call: TRBD2 (5 bases). V was trimmed by 0 bases and J by 5 bases, leaving 10 bases between them. There are 14 residues in the CDR3. The germline gives CDR1 MNHEY, CDR2 SVGAGI.

This clonotype has a single count. The genes are TRBV15 and TRBJ2-2; possibly TRBD2 for D (6 bases). The germline V gene encodes CDR1 LNHNV and CDR2 YYDKDF (reference sequence). The V gene lost 0 bases and the J gene lost 7 bases, with 12 bases spanning the gap. The CDR3 length is 15 residues. CDR3 in amino acids: CATSRDGSGIGELFF. As DNA, the CDR3 is TGTGCCACCAGCAGAGACGGGAGTGGTATCGGGGAGCTGTTTTTT.

This CDR3 is CASSLDSLGYQPQHF. The CDR3 DNA is TGTGCCAGCAGCCTGGACAGCCTGGGGTATCAGCCCCAGCATTTT. This chain uses TRBV11-2 with TRBJ1-5, with D perhaps TRBD1 (6 bases). The CDR3 totals 15 residues. Germline assignment: CDR1 SGHAT and CDR2 FQNNGV. V lost 5 bases and J lost 5, with 16 bases in between.

This clonotype was seen ten or more times. The DNA for the CDR3 is TGTGCCAGCAGCCTGGCCCGGTACAGTGACAATCAGCCCCAGCATTTT. This encodes CASSLARYSDNQPQHF. V is TRBV5-5 and J is TRBJ1-5; the D is unclear. This CDR3 spans 16 amino acids. Trimming stripped 4 bases from V and 3 bases from J, with 17 bases between. Germline V lookup: CDR1 SGHKS, CDR2 YYEKEE (reference sequence).